A single sample gave rise to the 21 T cell receptor beta chains below, sequenced in a study of vaccination and CD4 T cells after COVID-19 (dated by TCRdb to between 2021 and 2023). The library was obtained by PCR. Data came from an Illumina iSeq 100. TCR sequencing of DNA from cultured CD4+ T cells used the Oncomine TCR Beta short-read assay at the Johns Hopkins FTIC core. In TCRdb, the public reads were trimmed at Q25 with fastp and aligned with MiXCR, with productive beta chains retained. Each entry is one CDR3 protein sequence, shown with its most common DNA and genes. The sample has roughly 10,000 distinct CDR3 sequences on record, approximately 30% of them singletons. The ten most abundant clones make up 9.8% of the sample. The sample's treatment or condition, from its label and the paper: approximately nine-day PBMC culture with coronavirus spike peptide pools or control peptides (ViraFEST assay).

The antigens of these receptors remain unknown. Here the sequenced sample was CD4+ T cells from blood, cultured in vitro, taken after SARS-CoV-2 vaccination. These receptor sequences come from a human donor who had recovered from COVID-19.

This chain connects TRBV18 to TRBJ2-5; 10 nucleotides line up with TRBD2. This CDR3 spans 16 amino acids. V was pared by 3 bases and J by 1 base, with 5 bases of the junction left unmatched. The germline CDR1 and CDR2 sequences are KGHSH and LQKENI. The CDR3 DNA reads TGTGCCAGCTCACCCCCACTAGCGGGGTTCCAAGAGACCCAGTACTTC. It specifies CASSPPLAGFQETQYF.

The chain carries TRBV2 and TRBJ2-7, with 8 bases that match TRBD2. Trimming removed 6 bases from V and 2 bases from J; junction bases left unmatched: 6. The germline V gene encodes CDR1 SNHLY and CDR2 FYNNEI. This CDR3 has 14 amino acids. DNA for the CDR3: TGTGCCAGCAGGGGCAGCGGGAGAACCTACGAGCAGTACTTC. This sequence encodes CASRGSGRTYEQYF.

The V and J genes are TRBV2 and TRBJ2-2, with D unresolved. Trimming removed 4 bases at V and 5 bases at J, with 5 bases between. The CDR3 runs to 12 residues. CDR1 and CDR2 (germline): SNHLY, FYNNEI. CDR3 nucleotides: TGTGCCAGCAGTGGACATACCGGGGAGCTGTTTTTT. This translates into CASSGHTGELFF.

The chain carries TRBV7-2 and TRBJ2-2; possible D gene TRBD2, 7 bases. Germline V gives CDR1 SGHTA, CDR2 FQGNSA. The CDR3 has 16 amino acids. V was shortened by 1 base and J by 4 bases, with 13 bases between the two germline ends. The CDR3 DNA sequence: TGTGCCAGCAGCTTAGTGGGGGGGCTGGGCACCGGGGAGCTGTTTTTT. Translated: CASSLVGGLGTGELFF.

The rearrangement uses TRBV12-3 or TRBV12-4 and TRBJ2-3; 10 bases fit TRBD1. J lost 4 bases, V lost 7 bases, and 8 bases had no gene match. CDR3 length equals 15 residues. CDR3: CASTPFDRGPDTQYF. The CDR3, as DNA: TGTGCCAGCACCCCATTTGACAGGGGGCCAGATACGCAGTATTTT.

The chain carries TRBV28 and TRBJ1-4, with 9 bases matching TRBD1. The CDR3 sequence is 14 residues long. Trimming removed 6 bases from V and 8 bases from J; junction bases left unmatched: 7. Germline CDR1 MDHEN, CDR2 SYDVKM. The CDR3 nucleotides read TGTGCCAGCAGATTGACAGGGGGGAGGGAAAAACTGTTTTTT. It specifies CASRLTGGREKLFF.

This clonotype was counted only a few times. The J gene is TRBJ2-3, the V gene TRBV19; D ambiguous. V was shortened by 5 bases and J by 8 bases, with 17 bases between the two germline ends. The germline CDR1 and CDR2 sequences are LNHDA and SQIVND (reference sequence). This CDR3 spans 14 amino acids. Here the CDR3 DNA reads TGTGCCAGTAGTGTTGGATCAGAGTCGGGTACGCAGTATTTT. Amino acid sequence: CASSVGSESGTQYF.

This clonotype was found a few times. V and J are TRBV29-1 and TRBJ2-1; perhaps D is TRBD1 or TRBD2 (6 bases each). The CDR3 runs to 14 residues. From germline, CDR1 is SQVTM and CDR2 ANQGSEA. Trimming pared 4 bases from V and 7 bases from J, leaving 17 bases between. The CDR3 DNA reads TGCAGCGTTGGGAGGGGGAATCGTTGGAATGAGCAGTTCTTC. Amino acid sequence: CSVGRGNRWNEQFF.

The table lists this clonotype with a few counts. Written as DNA, the CDR3 is TGTGCCAGCAGCCCCCCAGGGCCCCTAACCGCCTACGAGCAGTACTTC. Translating it yields CASSPPGPLTAYEQYF. This chain joins TRBV6-1 and TRBJ2-7, with TRBD1 as a possible D gene (5 bases). Trimming shortened V by 6 bases and J by 2 bases, and 20 bases separated the two germline ends. The CDR3 is made up of 16 amino acids. Germline-derived CDR1 and CDR2 are MNHNS and SASEGT.

This clonotype was seen just once. The chain employs TRBV28 and TRBJ1-2; D call uncertain. Trimming removed 8 bases from V and 6 bases from J, with 19 bases in between. Germline CDR1 MDHEN, CDR2 SYDVKM. This CDR3 is built from 14 residues. CDR3 in DNA: TGTGCCAGCGGATCTCCCCTCCCCACCCATGGCTACACCTTC. This translates into CASGSPLPTHGYTF.

The V call is TRBV28, the J call TRBJ1-1; D gene ambiguous. Per germline, CDR1 MDHEN and CDR2 SYDVKM. The ends were cut back, 2 bases at V and 6 bases at J, with 7 bases in the middle. The CDR3 has 12 amino acids. The CDR3 DNA is TGTGCCAGCAGTTTACTGCGAGCTGAAGCTTTCTTT. The encoded protein is CASSLLRAEAFF.

Remarks on this clonotype: This could be a read error, since a much larger clone is one nucleotide away. This chain connects TRBV20-1 to TRBJ1-6; 9 bases fit TRBD1. There are 14 residues in the CDR3. Germline V gene lookup returns CDR1 DFQATT and CDR2 SNEGSKA (reference sequence). CDR3 region: CGATLGTGWSPLHF. The CDR3, as DNA: TGCGGTGCTACTTTAGGGACAGGGTGGTCACCCCTCCACTTT.

This clonotype counts as medium-sized. This chain joins TRBV19 and TRBJ2-4; D uncertain. The length of the CDR3 is 17 residues. Trimming removed 4 bases from V and 4 bases from J, with 20 bases in between. The germline gives CDR1 LNHDA, CDR2 SQIVND (reference sequence). The CDR3 DNA follows: TGTGCCAGTAGTAGACGTCAATTAGACACGGGTAAAAACATTCAGTACTTC. This gives the protein CASSRRQLDTGKNIQYF.

In this sample, this clonotype is medium-sized (0.01 to 0.1%). The gene calls are TRBV18 and TRBJ1-6; TRBD1 might be the D (5 bases). The ends were cut back, 2 bases at V and 3 bases at J, with 8 bases in the middle. CDR3 length: 15 residues. Germline assignment: CDR1 KGHSH and CDR2 LQKENI. CDR3 loop: CASSPGGGYNSPLHF. The CDR3, as DNA: TGTGCCAGCTCACCAGGGGGAGGCTATAATTCACCCCTCCACTTT.

V gene TRBV9 combines with J gene TRBJ1-2; 10 bases are shared with TRBD1. The CDR3 has 15 amino acids. V was clipped by 4 bases and J by 3 bases; unmatched bases: 6. The germline V gene has CDR1 SGDLS and CDR2 YYNGEE. The CDR3 reads CASSLDGQGDYGYTF. For the CDR3, the DNA is TGTGCCAGCAGCCTAGACGGACAGGGGGACTATGGCTACACCTTC. Using reference TRBV9 and TRBJ1-2 for the parts outside the CDR3, the full variable domain is DSGVTQTPKHLITATGQRVTLRCSPRSGDLSVYWYQQSLDQGLQFLIQYYNGEERAKGNILERFSAQQFPDLHSELNLSSLELGDSALYFCASSLDGQGDYGYTFGSGTRLTVV.

By share, this clonotype counts as large (0.1 to 1%). This chain connects TRBV6-1 to TRBJ2-1; 9 bases line up with TRBD2. Germline-derived CDR1 and CDR2 are MNHNS and SASEGT. CDR3 length: 17 residues. The ends lost 6 bases at V and 0 bases at J; junction bases unmatched: 9. This chain's CDR3 is CASSPLSGRSSYNEQFF. CDR3 sequence (DNA): TGTGCCAGCAGCCCATTGAGCGGGAGGAGCTCCTACAATGAGCAGTTCTTC.

This sequence joins TRBV5-6 and TRBJ2-7, with a tentative D call TRBD2 (7 bases). Germline V gives CDR1 SGHDT, CDR2 YYEEEE. The CDR3 has 15 amino acids. V was pared by 1 base and J by 1 base, with 12 bases between. CDR3 sequence reads: CASSLPGGRSYEQYF. The CDR3, as DNA: TGTGCCAGCAGCTTGCCGGGGGGCCGATCCTACGAGCAGTACTTC.

The sample holds a few counts of this clonotype. The chain combines TRBV28 with TRBJ1-2; TRBD1 agrees at 7 bases. V was clipped by 5 bases and J by 0 bases; unmatched bases: 12. Germline V gene data show CDR1 as MDHEN and CDR2 as SYDVKM. The CDR3 is made up of 17 amino acids. In DNA, the CDR3 is TGTGCCAGCAGTGCCCGCGGGCAGGGGGTTACTAACTATGGCTACACCTTC. Translating it yields CASSARGQGVTNYGYTF.

V usage is TRBV7-2 and J usage is TRBJ1-2; D is perhaps TRBD1 (6 bases). The ends were cut back, 5 bases at V and 2 bases at J, with 15 bases in the middle. The germline V gene encodes CDR1 SGHTA and CDR2 FQGNSA. The length of the CDR3 is 15 residues. The CDR3 loop reads CASSLRLGQNYGYTF. DNA for the CDR3: TGTGCCAGCAGCCTTAGGCTTGGACAGAACTATGGCTACACCTTC. The whole variable domain, remainder taken from reference TRBV7-2 and TRBJ1-2, is GAGVSQSPSNKVTEKGKDVELRCDPISGHTALYWYRQSLGQGLEFLIYFQGNSAPDKSGLPSDRFSAERTGGSVSTLTIQRTQQEDSAVYLCASSLRLGQNYGYTFGSGTRLTVV.

The V call is TRBV4-1, the J call TRBJ1-5; D unclear. V was cut by 1 base and J by 3 bases, with 7 bases left in between. Germline V gene sequence: CDR1 MGHRA, CDR2 YSYEKL. The CDR3 sequence is 14 residues long. The DNA of the CDR3 is TGCGCCAGCAGCCAAGGCTTGCACAATCAGCCCCAGCATTTT. Encoded protein: CASSQGLHNQPQHF.

V usage is TRBV5-4 and J usage is TRBJ1-1, with 10 nucleotides matching TRBD1. The CDR3 extends over 15 amino acids. From germline, CDR1 is SGHNT and CDR2 YYREEE (reference sequence). V lost 7 bases to trimming and J lost 4 bases; unmatched junction nucleotides: 10. The CDR3 loop reads CASGQPDRGPTEAFF. CDR3 sequence (DNA): TGTGCCAGCGGCCAACCCGACAGGGGGCCCACTGAAGCTTTCTTT.